These T cell receptor beta chains were read from a single sample in a study of T-cell reconstitution after alpha-beta-depleted transplantation in children. TCRdb ran MiXCR on the PCR reads and lists one entry per CDR3 protein. The sample carries roughly 350,000 distinct CDR3 sequences, around 10% recorded once. The sequenced sample was PBMCs from the stem cell graft donor, obtained from the stem cell graft. All receptors derive from a human donor who donated a stem cell graft to a child with acute lymphoblastic leukemia. CDR3s include the opening cysteine and the closing phenylalanine or tryptophan. D genes are given only for firm matches. Size is stated for part of the rows, as once, few or many counts, or as a class when the clone is expanded.

>TRBD1|many|TRBJ2-3|TRBV28
CASRGGQGPYTDTQYF
TGTGCCAGCAGAGGGGGACAGGGCCCTTACACAGATACGCAGTATTTT
>TRBD2|.|TRBJ2-1|TRBV20-1
CSAPTSGRADEQFF
TGCAGTGCTCCGACTAGCGGGAGGGCCGATGAGCAGTTCTTC
>TRBD2|few|TRBJ2-1|TRBV7-9
CASSKGTSGRFLVGEQFF
TGTGCCAGCAGCAAAGGGACTAGCGGTCGGTTTTTGGTAGGTGAGCAGTTCTTC
>.|.|TRBJ2-7|TRBV12-3/TRBV12-4
CASSLAGTYDQYF
TGTGCCAGCAGTTTAGCGGGGACCTACGACCAGTACTTC
>.|few|TRBJ1-1|TRBV9
CASSPRPANTEAFF
TGTGCCAGCAGCCCCCGACCTGCGAACACTGAAGCTTTCTTT
>TRBD1|few|TRBJ2-2|TRBV5-6
CASSLVGTGVNTGELFF
TGTGCCAGCAGCTTGGTCGGGACAGGGGTGAACACCGGGGAGCTGTTTTTT
>.|.|TRBJ2-1|TRBV5-1
CASSLGRDTHNEQFF
TGCGCCAGCAGCTTGGGCCGGGACACTCACAATGAGCAGTTCTTC
>.|.|TRBJ1-2|TRBV7-2
CASSLGPKYSGYTF
TGTGCCAGCAGCTTAGGTCCCAAATACTCTGGCTACACCTTC
>.|few|TRBJ1-5|TRBV5-6
CASSFWGAVNQPQHF
TGTGCCAGCAGCTTTTGGGGGGCGGTCAATCAGCCCCAGCATTTT
>.|few|TRBJ2-1|TRBV7-6
CASSPYRDFYNEQFF
TGTGCCAGCAGCCCCTACCGGGACTTCTACAATGAGCAGTTCTTC
>.|many|TRBJ2-3|TRBV6-1
CASTLDPFGTDTQYF
TGTGCCAGCACCCTGGACCCTTTTGGCACAGATACGCAGTATTTT
>.|few|TRBJ2-7|TRBV24-1
CATADAYEQYF
TGTGCCACCGCCGATGCCTACGAGCAGTACTTC
>.|few|TRBJ1-5|TRBV5-1
CASSLLILLDQPQHF
TGCGCCAGCAGCTTGCTGATACTATTAGATCAGCCCCAGCATTTT
>TRBD1|many|TRBJ1-4|TRBV7-2
CASGGGGTGAEKLFF
TGTGCCAGCGGGGGAGGCGGGACAGGGGCTGAAAAACTGTTTTTT
>TRBD2|many|TRBJ2-1|TRBV3-1
CASSRASGHNEQFF
TGTGCCAGCAGCAGGGCTAGCGGGCACAATGAGCAGTTCTTC
>TRBD2|few|TRBJ2-1|TRBV28
CASSFTLSTSGRFNEQFF
TGTGCCAGCAGTTTTACCCTCTCGACTAGCGGGAGGTTCAATGAGCAGTTCTTC
>TRBD1|.|TRBJ1-2|TRBV5-1
CASSWTGPLDGYTF
TGCGCCAGCAGCTGGACAGGCCCCCTGGATGGCTACACCTTC
>.|few|TRBJ2-5|TRBV7-2
CASSSRGPETQYF
TGTGCCAGCAGCTCACGGGGGCCGGAGACCCAGTACTTC
>.|many|TRBJ1-5|TRBV4-3
CASSQDLGQPQHF
TGCGCCAGCAGCCAAGATCTTGGCCAGCCCCAGCATTTT
>.|.|TRBJ2-4|TRBV15
CATSRERGLLAKNIQYF
TGTGCCACCAGCAGAGAGAGAGGCCTTCTGGCCAAAAACATTCAGTACTTC
>.|few|TRBJ2-3|TRBV27
CASSQREADTQYF
TGTGCCAGCAGTCAAAGGGAGGCAGATACGCAGTATTTT
>.|.|TRBJ2-1|TRBV7-2
CASSTAVVSYNEQFF
TGTGCCAGCAGCACAGCTGTAGTTTCCTACAATGAGCAGTTCTTC
>TRBD2|.|TRBJ2-5|TRBV29-1
CSVVGTSGIRETQYF
TGCAGCGTCGTCGGGACTAGCGGGATACGGGAGACCCAGTACTTC
>TRBD1|.|TRBJ1-1|TRBV5-1
CASSDGTGNGSEAFF
TGCGCCAGCAGCGACGGGACAGGGAATGGGTCTGAAGCTTTCTTT
>TRBD1|.|TRBJ2-6|TRBV4-1
CASSAFQSGTGSSGANVLTF
TGCGCCAGCAGCGCTTTTCAGTCCGGGACAGGGTCTTCTGGGGCCAACGTCCTGACTTTC
>.|.|TRBJ2-2|TRBV7-9
CASTSGQHGELFF
TGTGCCAGCACATCGGGGCAGCACGGGGAGCTGTTTTTT
>.|few|TRBJ1-1|TRBV21-1
CASSCEGGSAEAFF
TGTGCCAGCAGCTGCGAGGGGGGATCGGCTGAAGCTTTCTTT
>.|few|TRBJ2-1|TRBV12-3/TRBV12-4
CASNPAVGSVNLFF
TGTGCCAGCAACCCGGCGGTCGGTTCGGTAAATCTGTTCTTC
>.|.|TRBJ2-5|TRBV5-1
CASSLGGGLGQETQYF
TGCGCCAGCAGCTTGGGGGGAGGACTGGGCCAAGAGACCCAGTACTTC
>TRBD2|few|TRBJ2-3|TRBV27
CASSSQLAGQPDTQYF
TGTGCCAGCAGTTCCCAACTAGCGGGACAGCCAGATACGCAGTATTTT
>.|.|TRBJ1-2|TRBV5-1
CASSGAAYGYGYTF
TGCGCCAGCAGCGGTGCAGCTTATGGCTATGGCTACACCTTC
>.|.|TRBJ2-3|TRBV20-1
CSARDPLSFDTQYF
TGCAGTGCTAGAGACCCCTTATCCTTCGATACGCAGTATTTT
>.|.|TRBJ1-2|TRBV27
CASSFQPFSSYGYTF
TGTGCCAGCAGTTTCCAGCCCTTCTCGAGCTATGGCTACACCTTC
>TRBD1|.|TRBJ1-6|TRBV12-3/TRBV12-4
CASSLGAGGRNSPLHF
TGTGCCAGCAGTTTAGGGGCAGGGGGCCGTAATTCACCCCTCCACTTT
>TRBD2|few|TRBJ2-7|TRBV20-1
CSATETSGRTYEQYF
TGCAGTGCTACCGAAACTAGCGGGAGAACCTACGAGCAGTACTTC